Below are 4 T cell receptor beta chains sequenced from a single sample in a study of cytomegalovirus exposure and HLA in healthy donors. It was with 60 Vbeta and 13 Jbeta primers that the PCR ran. Assay: immunoSEQ multiplex PCR; the TCRdb copy retains only in-frame clones and omits some. The table lists some 190,000 clones, about 86% of them singletons. The specimen was PBMCs. These receptor sequences come from a man aged 40-49 years in good health and CMV-seropositive.

The CDR3 DNA reads TGTGCCAGCAGTTCTCAGGGTCGACGGATGAACACTGAAGCTTTCTTT. Its translation is CASSSQGRRMNTEAFF. This chain joins TRBV28 and TRBJ1-1; weak D call: TRBD1 (5 bases). The germline V gene encodes CDR1 MDHEN and CDR2 SYDVKM. This CDR3 comprises 16 residues. V was cut by 4 bases and J by 0 bases, with 15 bases left in between.

The J gene is TRBJ2-7, the V gene TRBV7-6; TRBD1 is a possible D gene (6 bases). The V gene lost 5 bases and the J gene lost 3 bases, with 14 bases spanning the gap. This CDR3 is 14 amino acids long. The germline V gene has CDR1 SGHVS and CDR2 FNYEAQ. The CDR3 here is CASSPLGTSYEQYF. CDR3 nucleotides: TGTGCCAGCAGCCCCCTTGGGACAAGCTACGAGCAGTACTTC.

The V gene is TRBV7-9, the J gene TRBJ2-5; possibly TRBD1 for D (6 bases). V lost 1 base and J 3 bases, leaving 9 bases between the germline ends. The CDR3 is 14 amino acids. In germline, CDR1 is SEHNR, CDR2 FQNEAQ (reference sequence). This CDR3 is CASSLEQGKETQYF. DNA for the CDR3: TGTGCCAGCAGCTTAGAACAGGGTAAAGAGACCCAGTACTTC. The variable domain in full, with the rest retrieved from reference TRBV7-9 and TRBJ2-5, is DTGVSQNPRHKITKRGQNVTFRCDPISEHNRLYWYRQTLGQGPEFLTYFQNEAQLEKSRLLSDRFSAERPKGSFSTLEIQRTEQGDSAMYLCASSLEQGKETQYFGPGTRLLVL.

The rearrangement links TRBV29-1 to TRBJ1-1, with a weak D call TRBD1 (6 bases). The CDR3 totals 12 residues. CDR1 and CDR2 (germline): SQVTM, ANQGSEA. The V end lost 7 bases, the J end lost 3 bases, and 12 bases lay between the germline ends. CDR3 region: CSGYGGDTEAFF. In nucleotides, the CDR3 is TGCAGCGGTTATGGGGGCGACACTGAAGCTTTCTTT.